These 18 T cell receptor beta chains were all obtained from the same sample, sequenced in a study of T cells of healthy individuals. TCRdb recomputed calls from the 5' RACE reads with MiXCR, one row per CDR3 protein. The sample lists around 80,000 distinct CDR3 sequences, approximately 5.4% occurring once. The receptor set was obtained from a female donor in good health.

This clonotype was detected many times. The CDR3 protein is CASSTGGAYNEQFF. The CDR3 DNA reads TGCGCCAGCAGCACCGGGGGTGCCTACAATGAGCAGTTCTTC. The chain joins TRBV5-1 to TRBJ2-1, with TRBD2 as a possible D gene (6 bases). The germline V gene has CDR1 SGHRS and CDR2 YFSETQ. This CDR3 comprises 14 residues. Trimming shortened V by 4 bases and J by 2 bases, and 10 bases separated the two germline ends. The entire variable domain, with the rest obtained from reference TRBV5-1 and TRBJ2-1, is as follows: KAGVTQTPRYLIKTRGQQVTLSCSPISGHRSVSWYQQTPGQGLQFLFEYFSETQRNKGNFPGRFSGRQFSNSRSEMNVSTLELGDSALYLCASSTGGAYNEQFFGPGTRLTVL.

CDR3 in DNA: TGTGCCAGCAGACGGACCGGGACTAGCGGGAATGAGCAGTTCTTC. It yields the protein CASRRTGTSGNEQFF. This chain uses TRBV6-2 or TRBV6-3 with TRBJ2-1; 12 nucleotides agree with TRBD2. This CDR3 contains 15 residues. CDR1 is MNHEY, CDR2 SVGEGT, per germline. The ends lost 6 bases at V and 7 bases at J; junction bases unmatched: 7.

This clonotype showed up many times. The junction and the germline gene differ at one end; a read error may be behind it. V gene TRBV27 combines with J gene TRBJ1-5; weak D call: TRBD1 (6 bases). This CDR3 is 17 amino acids long. Germline V CDR1 and CDR2: MNHEY, SMNVEV (reference sequence). The CDR3 spells CTSSPPPWDKGNQPQHF. Here the CDR3 DNA reads TGCACCAGCAGTCCCCCCCCGTGGGACAAAGGCAATCAGCCCCAGCATTTT.

This clonotype was observed at least ten times. This chain links TRBV5-6 with TRBJ1-5, with unresolved D. This CDR3 has 12 residues. The germline gives CDR1 SGHDT, CDR2 YYEEEE. Trimming took off 5 bases at V and 6 bases at J, with 9 bases between the two ends. The CDR3 coding sequence is TGTGCCAGCAGTTCCCCCTTTCAGCCCCAGCATTTT. Protein product: CASSSPFQPQHF.

This clonotype was detected many times. V usage is TRBV13 and J usage is TRBJ2-7; D may correspond to TRBD1 or TRBD2 (6 bases each). The germline V and J ends were trimmed by 6 bases and 5 bases, with 14 bases remaining between them. CDR1 and CDR2 (germline): PRHDT, FYEKMQ (reference sequence). The CDR3 is made up of 13 amino acids. CDR3 DNA sequence: TGTGCCAGCAGGTCTAGGGGGGATCACGAGCAGTACTTC. It translates to CASRSRGDHEQYF.

This clonotype was counted ten times or more. This rearrangement joins TRBV5-1 to TRBJ1-2; a possible D gene is TRBD1 (5 bases). With 2 bases removed from V and 3 bases from J, the gap between germline ends came to 14 bases. This CDR3 spans 15 amino acids. Germline V lookup: CDR1 SGHRS, CDR2 YFSETQ. The CDR3 region has the DNA TGCGCCAGCAGCTTCCTGGGACTGGTTGACTATGGCTACACCTTC. Translating it yields CASSFLGLVDYGYTF.

This clonotype was recorded at least ten times. This chain joins TRBV2 and TRBJ1-5; D call uncertain. The CDR3 extends over 13 amino acids. V lost 8 bases and J lost 2, with 10 bases in between. The germline CDR1 and CDR2 sequences are SNHLY and FYNNEI. This CDR3 reads CASGPNGNQPQHF. The CDR3 bases are TGTGCCAGCGGACCGAACGGCAATCAGCCCCAGCATTTT.

This clonotype was counted ten times or more. The rearrangement uses TRBV30 and TRBJ1-5; D is unclear. The CDR3 loop spans 13 amino acids. V was pared by 0 bases and J by 6 bases, with 9 bases between. The germline CDR1 and CDR2 sequences are GTSNPN and SVGIG (reference sequence). CDR3 DNA: TGTGCCTGGAGTGTAAACCAAGGTCAGCCCCAGCATTTT. As protein: CAWSVNQGQPQHF.

This clonotype was seen many times. V and J are TRBV28 and TRBJ1-1; the D gene is possibly TRBD1 (5 bases). The CDR3 sequence is 14 residues long. Trimming cost V 5 bases and J 8 bases, with 18 bases left between them. CDR1 is MDHEN and CDR2 is SYDVKM in the germline V gene. In DNA, the CDR3 is TGTGCCAGCAGTGGACGGGACGGGACTTGGGAAGCTTTCTTT. Amino acid sequence: CASSGRDGTWEAFF.

This clonotype was picked up many times. The CDR3 spells CASRDSSGANVLTF. The CDR3 DNA sequence: TGTGCCAGCAGGGATTCCTCTGGGGCCAACGTCCTGACTTTC. The rearrangement joins TRBV2 to TRBJ2-6; D not certain. Germline CDR1 reads SNHLY; CDR2 reads FYNNEI. The ends were cut back, 6 bases at V and 0 bases at J, with 6 bases in the middle. The CDR3 runs 14 residues.

The CDR3 sequence is CSVITGDSNQPQHF. DNA for the CDR3: TGCAGCGTGATTACAGGGGATAGCAATCAGCCCCAGCATTTT. This chain joins TRBV29-1 and TRBJ1-5; TRBD1 aligns across 7 bases. The ends lost 6 bases at V and 0 bases at J; junction bases unmatched: 5. Per germline, CDR1 SQVTM and CDR2 ANQGSEA. The CDR3 runs 14 residues.

This clonotype has only a few counts. The gene calls are TRBV19 and TRBJ2-1; 8 bases map to TRBD2. The V segment lost 3 bases and the J segment 7 bases; nucleotides outside the gene matches: 8. Germline V lookup: CDR1 LNHDA, CDR2 SQIVND (reference sequence). The CDR3 extends over 15 amino acids. The CDR3: CASSIGREPLNEQFF. CDR3 nucleotides: TGTGCCAGTAGTATCGGGAGGGAGCCCCTTAATGAGCAGTTCTTC.

This clonotype was observed a single time. The V call is TRBV28, the J call TRBJ2-7; 11 nucleotides align to TRBD2. The CDR3 sequence is 18 residues long. Germline trimming cut 5 bases from V and 7 bases from J; bases unmatched to any gene: 19. Germline V gene sequence: CDR1 MDHEN, CDR2 SYDVKM. CDR3 in amino acids: CASSPATSGLAGLGEQYF. The CDR3 DNA is TGTGCCAGCAGTCCGGCGACCTCCGGACTAGCGGGCTTGGGGGAGCAGTACTTC.

V usage is TRBV5-4 and J usage is TRBJ2-7; 10 positions match TRBD2. This CDR3 region has 16 residues. V lost 1 base to trimming and J lost 2 bases; unmatched junction nucleotides: 6. The germline V gene encodes CDR1 SGHNT and CDR2 YYREEE (reference sequence). The CDR3 protein is CASSLWLAGAPYEQYF. As DNA, the CDR3 is TGTGCCAGCAGCTTGTGGCTAGCGGGAGCCCCCTACGAGCAGTACTTC.

This clonotype showed up many times. The gene calls are TRBV20-1 and TRBJ2-3; the match to TRBD1 covers 10 bases. This CDR3 comprises 17 residues. J lost 0 bases, V lost 4 bases, and 10 bases had no gene match. Germline CDR1 and CDR2: DFQATT and SNEGSKA (reference sequence). CDR3: CSAMTTGTGASTDTQYF. CDR3 nucleotide sequence: TGCAGTGCTATGACTACCGGGACAGGGGCGAGCACAGATACGCAGTATTTT.

This clonotype has at least ten counts. The chain has TRBV30 and TRBJ2-7; 9 bases line up with TRBD1. CDR1 and CDR2 from the germline V gene are GTSNPN and SVGIG (reference sequence). CDR3 length: 15 residues. V was clipped by 0 bases and J by 1 base; unmatched bases: 4. As DNA, the CDR3 is TGTGCCTGGAGTGTATACGGGACAGGGTCCTACGAGCAGTACTTC. This sequence encodes CAWSVYGTGSYEQYF.

This clonotype was seen a handful of times. Here the CDR3 DNA reads TGCGCCAGCAGCCAAGGGTACAAGGGGGGCACCGGGGAGCTGTTTTTT. The encoded protein is CASSQGYKGGTGELFF. The rearrangement uses TRBV4-3 and TRBJ2-2; possibly TRBD1 or TRBD2 for D (6 bases each). The CDR3 totals 16 residues. Between the trimmed V and J ends, which lost 1 base and 4 bases, there was a span of 13 bases. The germline CDR1 and CDR2 sequences are LGHNA and YSLEER.

This clonotype was seen ten or more times. The chain employs TRBV28 and TRBJ2-1; D may be TRBD1 (6 bases). The V gene lost 4 bases and the J gene lost 8 bases, with 12 bases spanning the gap. This CDR3 is built from 13 residues. Germline V gene data show CDR1 as MDHEN and CDR2 as SYDVKM. The CDR3 DNA follows: TGTGCCAGCAGTTCACAGGGTGCTGATGAGCAGTTCTTC. Translating it yields CASSSQGADEQFF.